Below, 21 T cell receptor beta chains from the same sample are listed, as sequenced in a study of blood T cell repertoires in COVID-19. Profiling relied on immunoSEQ multiplex PCR, and the TCRdb table lists in-frame clones only, not all of them. This table has over 90,000 clones, 86% appearing once. The sequencing sample was made of peripheral blood. These receptors were taken from a woman aged 55-70 years in a cohort sampled during active or convalescent COVID-19.

This clone came up once. The chain couples TRBV6-5 to TRBJ1-5, with 8 positions matching TRBD1. Germline assignment: CDR1 MNHEY and CDR2 SVGAGI. V lost 7 bases to trimming and J lost 2 bases; unmatched junction nucleotides: 7. CDR3 length: 15 amino acids. In DNA form, the CDR3 reads TGTGCCAGCAAGCAGGGGGCGAATGGCAATCAGCCCCAGCATTTT. Translated: CASKQGANGNQPQHF.

The chain combines TRBV5-1 with TRBJ1-3; D unresolved. V lost 5 bases to trimming and J lost 2 bases, with 14 bases between them. The CDR3 runs to 15 residues. Per germline, CDR1 SGHRS and CDR2 YFSETQ. The CDR3 coding sequence is TGCGCCAGCAGTTCAGGAGGGTCCCCTGGAAACACCATATATTTT. It is translated as CASSSGGSPGNTIYF.

V usage is TRBV5-1 and J usage is TRBJ2-7, with 9 bases fitting TRBD2. The CDR3 loop spans 15 amino acids. Germline CDR1 reads SGHRS; CDR2 reads YFSETQ. V lost 2 bases to trimming and J lost 2 bases; unmatched junction nucleotides: 5. CDR3 amino acids: CASSFSGSGAYEQYF. The CDR3 region has the DNA TGCGCCAGCAGCTTTAGCGGGAGCGGGGCCTACGAGCAGTACTTC.

This sequence joins TRBV3-1 (or the pseudogene TRBV3-2) and TRBJ2-5; TRBD2 aligns across 11 bases. Germline V CDR1 and CDR2: LGHDT, YNNKEL (reference sequence). The ends lost 4 bases at V and 1 base at J; junction bases unmatched: 2. This CDR3 is 15 amino acids long. This CDR3 reads CASSPLAGGQETQYF. The CDR3 region has the DNA TGTGCCAGCAGCCCCCTAGCGGGGGGCCAAGAGACCCAGTACTTC.

This clone was recorded only once. The chain recombines TRBV7-9 with TRBJ1-4; perhaps TRBD1 as D (6 bases). This CDR3 has 14 residues. The V gene lost 8 bases and the J gene lost 0 bases, with 10 bases spanning the gap. Germline loops: CDR1 SEHNR, CDR2 FQNEAQ (reference sequence). CDR3: CASGDTATNEKLFF. For the CDR3, the DNA is TGTGCCAGCGGGGACACCGCAACTAATGAAAAACTGTTTTTT. Looking up the rest from reference TRBV7-9 and TRBJ1-4 gives the full variable domain: DTGVSQNPRHKITKRGQNVTFRCDPISEHNRLYWYRQTLGQGPEFLTYFQNEAQLEKSRLLSDRFSAERPKGSFSTLEIQRTEQGDSAMYLCASGDTATNEKLFFGSGTQLSVL.

V gene TRBV9 combines with J gene TRBJ2-1, with unresolved D. This CDR3 region has 17 residues. The V gene's germline CDR1 is SGDLS and CDR2 YYNGEE. Deletions cut 3 bases from V and 0 bases from J, with 16 bases between. The CDR3 protein is CASSALMRPSSYNEQFF. CDR3 DNA sequence: TGTGCCAGCAGCGCCCTTATGCGGCCGAGCTCCTACAATGAGCAGTTCTTC.

The rearrangement joins TRBV4-1 to TRBJ1-2, with TRBD1 matching 10 bases. The length of the CDR3 is 14 residues. Germline CDR1 and CDR2: MGHRA and YSYEKL. The trim removed 3 bases at V and 9 bases at J, leaving 7 bases unmatched. The CDR3 DNA sequence: TGCGCCAGCAGCCACCTGACAGGGGGCAAGCGCTACACCTTC. Residues: CASSHLTGGKRYTF.

The chain has TRBV4-1 and TRBJ2-3, with TRBD2 as a possible D gene (5 bases). The V gene lost 1 base and the J gene lost 3 bases, with 8 bases spanning the gap. Looked up from germline, CDR1 is MGHRA and CDR2 is YSYEKL. This CDR3 region has 14 residues. The CDR3 DNA is TGCGCCAGCAGCCAAGTTCGAGGGACAGATACGCAGTATTTT. Encoded protein: CASSQVRGTDTQYF.

The CDR3: CASCLAGPQNIQYF. In DNA form, the CDR3 reads TGCGCCAGCTGCCTCGCGGGCCCCCAGAACATTCAGTACTTC. This sequence joins TRBV5-1 and TRBJ2-4; weak D call: TRBD2 (5 bases). CDR1 is SGHRS and CDR2 is YFSETQ in the germline V gene. The CDR3 is 14 residues long. V lost 7 bases to trimming and J lost 7 bases, with 18 bases between them.

The chain uses TRBV28 and TRBJ1-5; TRBD1 aligns across 7 bases. Germline loops: CDR1 MDHEN, CDR2 SYDVKM. J gave up 0 bases and V 7 bases, and 3 bases lay outside the gene matches. The CDR3 contains 14 residues. The CDR3 DNA reads as TGTGCCAGCAACCAGGGGGGTAGCAATCAGCCCCAGCATTTT. It translates to CASNQGGSNQPQHF.

This clone was counted between two and nine times. This rearrangement joins TRBV5-1 to TRBJ1-5; TRBD1 agrees at 9 bases. CDR1 is SGHRS and CDR2 is YFSETQ in the germline V gene. The CDR3 runs to 15 residues. V shed 4 bases and J 2 bases; nucleotides not matched to a gene: 4. This CDR3 is CASSRTGVGNQPQHF. The CDR3, as DNA: TGCGCCAGCAGCCGGACAGGGGTCGGCAATCAGCCCCAGCATTTT. Supplemented by reference TRBV5-1 and TRBJ1-5, the full variable domain reads KAGVTQTPRYLIKTRGQQVTLSCSPISGHRSVSWYQQTPGQGLQFLFEYFSETQRNKGNFPGRFSGRQFSNSRSEMNVSTLELGDSALYLCASSRTGVGNQPQHFGDGTRLSIL.

V usage is TRBV5-6 and J usage is TRBJ1-1; D call uncertain. Trimming left V 0 bases short and J 5 bases short, with 8 bases between. Germline V lookup: CDR1 SGHDT, CDR2 YYEEEE. This CDR3 is 13 amino acids long. In DNA form, the CDR3 reads TGTGCCAGCAGCTTGGCCGGGAGTACTGAAGCTTTCTTT. This translates into CASSLAGSTEAFF.

CDR3 protein: CASSYGPRGTEAFF. CDR3 nucleotide sequence: TGTGCCAGCAGTTACGGGCCCAGGGGCACTGAAGCTTTCTTT. The V gene is TRBV6-5, the J gene TRBJ1-1; perhaps TRBD1 as D (6 bases). V shed 2 bases and J shed 4 bases, with 11 bases lying between them. CDR1 and CDR2 from the germline V gene are MNHEY and SVGAGI. This CDR3 is built from 14 residues.

The count of this clone is one. The germline gene is not matched at one end of the junction; a read error may be the cause. The chain combines TRBV7-7 with TRBJ2-1, with TRBD2 matching over 11 bases. Germline CDR1 SSHAT, CDR2 FNYEAQ (reference sequence). The CDR3 sequence is 13 residues long. The CDR3 sequence: CASSLAGGSGQFF. The CDR3 DNA is TGTGCTAGCAGTCTAGCGGGAGGAAGTGGTCAGTTCTTC. Full variable domain (rest looked up from reference TRBV7-7 and TRBJ2-1): GAGVSQSPRYKVTKRGQDVTLRCDPISSHATLYWYQQALGQGPEFLTYFNYEAQPDKSGLPSDRFSAERPEGSISTLTIQRTEQRDSAMYRCASSLAGGSGQFFGPGTRLTVL.

This rearrangement joins TRBV6-5 to TRBJ1-2; D might be TRBD1 (5 bases). Trimming pared 6 bases from V and 11 bases from J, leaving 19 bases between. There are 13 residues in the CDR3. The germline V gene encodes CDR1 MNHEY and CDR2 SVGAGI. CDR3 in DNA: TGTGCCAGCAGAGACGGGGGTGGCACTTCATACACCTTC. This encodes CASRDGGGTSYTF.

The chain combines TRBV2 with TRBJ1-4; tentative D call: TRBD1 (6 bases). The CDR3 spans 15 residues. V was clipped by 6 bases and J by 7 bases, with 18 bases between them. CDR1 and CDR2 from the germline V gene are SNHLY and FYNNEI. CDR3: CASRMVQGGGEKLFF. The CDR3 DNA reads as TGTGCCAGCAGGATGGTACAGGGCGGAGGTGAAAAACTGTTTTTT.

The J gene is TRBJ2-2, the V gene TRBV7-3, with TRBD1 as a possible D gene (6 bases). The germline V and J ends were trimmed by 3 bases and 2 bases, with 16 bases remaining between them. This CDR3 region has 17 residues. CDR1 SGHTA and CDR2 FQGTGA come from the germline V gene. The CDR3 bases are TGTGCCAGCAGCTTGAATCCGGCAGGGGAAAACACCGGGGAGCTGTTTTTT. Translation gives CASSLNPAGENTGELFF.

The count of this clone is one. The rearrangement joins TRBV28 to TRBJ1-2; tentative D call: TRBD1 (5 bases). The CDR3 is made up of 11 amino acids. V dropped 10 bases and J dropped 1 base, with 7 bases sitting between them. Germline V CDR1 and CDR2: MDHEN, SYDVKM. The CDR3 here is CATDSNYGYTF. CDR3 nucleotides: TGTGCCACCGACAGTAACTATGGCTACACCTTC.

V gene TRBV3-1 (or the pseudogene TRBV3-2) combines with J gene TRBJ2-1; perhaps TRBD2 as D (6 bases). The CDR3 spans 22 residues. Trimming removed 0 bases from V and 3 bases from J, with 30 bases in between. Germline V lookup: CDR1 LGHDT, CDR2 YNNKEL (reference sequence). The CDR3 loop is CASSQEWNRLGRIEPHYNEQFF. CDR3 DNA: TGTGCCAGCAGCCAAGAATGGAATCGTCTCGGGAGAATCGAGCCCCACTACAATGAGCAGTTCTTC.

The chain uses TRBV10-2 and TRBJ1-2; 7 positions agree with TRBD1. Per germline, CDR1 WSHSY and CDR2 SAAADI. The V and J ends lost 6 bases and 8 bases, in that order; junction bases with no gene match: 9. This CDR3 has 13 residues. This CDR3 is CASRGQISGGYTF. The DNA for the CDR3 is TGCGCCAGCAGGGGACAGATTAGTGGCGGCTACACCTTC.

This rearrangement joins TRBV5-1 to TRBJ2-7; a weak D match, TRBD2 (6 bases). The germline V gene has CDR1 SGHRS and CDR2 YFSETQ. V dropped 0 bases and J dropped 5 bases, with 12 bases sitting between them. The CDR3 loop spans 14 amino acids. CDR3 loop: CASSLAEGRNEQYF. The CDR3 DNA reads TGCGCCAGCAGCTTGGCTGAGGGGAGGAACGAGCAGTACTTC.